This TCR beta chain stems from a study of T cells after yellow fever vaccination. The CDR3 is 11 amino acids. V gave up 7 bases and J gave up 5 bases; unmatched junction bases: 0. Germline values: CDR1 SQVTM, CDR2 ANQGSEA. TCRdb re-analysed the 5' RACE reads in MiXCR, keeping a single row per CDR3 protein. The sample shows 300,000 to 350,000 distinct CDR3 sequences, 3% to 4.5% of them seen only once. This clonotype was seen only a few times. This receptor was obtained from a man younger than 35 who received the YFV17D yellow fever vaccine. The rearrangement links TRBV29-1 to TRBJ2-1, with TRBD1 matching 9 bases. The specimen was PBMCs, collected 5 days after the yellow fever booster vaccination. The DNA for the CDR3 is TGCAGCGGGGACAGGGACAATGAGCAGTTCTTC. Its protein is CSGDRDNEQFF.